The present TCR beta chain was sequenced within a study of preoperative IRX-2 immunotherapy in early breast cancer. Germline V lookup: CDR1 GTSNPN, CDR2 SVGIG (reference sequence). The length of the CDR3 is 15 residues. Unmatched junction bases numbered 7, after V lost 2 bases and J lost 2 bases. Treatment of the sample: preoperative locoregional IRX-2 cytokine immunotherapy. Samples came from a phase Ib trial of preoperative locoregional IRX-2 cytokine immunotherapy. Sequencing was performed with immunoSEQ multiplex PCR; in TCRdb, only in-frame clones are kept and a portion is missing. The table shows 60,000 or so clones, with approximately 95% occurring only once.

The material was obtained from a patient treated with IRX-2 immunotherapy. The sequence derives from a human donor with breast cancer. The chain uses TRBV30 and TRBJ2-3; 7 bases line up with TRBD1. The CDR3 spells CAWSPLQGPTDTQYF. The CDR3 coding sequence is TGTGCCTGGAGTCCCCTACAGGGGCCCACAGATACGCAGTATTTT.